This passage covers 31 T cell receptor beta chains from one sample sequenced in a study of molecular identifiers for immune sequencing clone quantification. One entry per CDR3 protein, called by TCRdb with MiXCR from the PCR reads. This sample has roughly 320,000 distinct CDR3 sequences; roughly 23% occur once, and the top ten carry 0.7% to 0.95%. The sample was naive CD8+ T cells from blood, with Jurkat cell RNA spiked in. The subset denotes: FACS-sorted CD8+CD4-CCR7+CD45RA+ naive T cells. Every receptor here comes from a human donor in good health. Some libraries in this study had Jurkat cell RNA spiked in.

Comments on this clonotype: This may come from a read error, since a much larger clone is one base off. V and J are TRBV29-1 and TRBJ2-3, with 9 bases that match TRBD1. V gave up 8 bases and J gave up 6 bases; unmatched junction bases: 12. In germline, CDR1 is SQVTM, CDR2 ANQGSEA. The length of the CDR3 is 14 residues. Written as DNA, the CDR3 is TGCAGCCTCCTTACGGGGACAGGGATTGATACGCAGTATTTT. Protein: CSLLTGTGIDTQYF.

Many counts were recorded for this clonotype. The rearrangement uses TRBV29-1 and TRBJ1-5; D might be TRBD1 (5 bases). The germline gives CDR1 SQVTM, CDR2 ANQGSEA. The CDR3 has 17 residues. Between the trimmed V and J ends, which lost 0 bases and 0 bases, there was a span of 15 bases. CDR3 sequence (DNA): TGCAGCGTTGAAGATCTGCGGGGCCAGTATAGCAATCAGCCCCAGCATTTT. Protein sequence: CSVEDLRGQYSNQPQHF.

This clonotype was observed a handful of times. Here the CDR3 reads CASSQQHSSVANVLTF. The DNA of the CDR3 is TGCGCCAGCAGCCAGCAGCATAGTAGTGTGGCCAACGTCCTGACTTTC. V and J are TRBV4-3 and TRBJ2-6; D remains unclear. Trimming removed 3 bases from V and 6 bases from J, with 15 bases in between. There are 16 residues in the CDR3. Per germline, CDR1 LGHNA and CDR2 YSLEER.

This clonotype was found many times. At one boundary the junction diverges from the germline segment, which might be a read error. The rearrangement links TRBV5-8 to TRBJ2-7; TRBD1 might be the D (6 bases). This CDR3 is built from 9 residues. Germline-derived CDR1 and CDR2 are SGHTS and YDEGEE. The DNA of the CDR3 is TGTGCCAGCAGCCCAGGGGACCCTTTC. As protein: CASSPGDPF.

This clonotype was seen ten or more times. V is TRBV4-3 and J is TRBJ1-1, with 9 bases fitting TRBD1. The CDR3 sequence is 14 residues long. The germline CDR1 and CDR2 sequences are LGHNA and YSLEER. Trimming removed 2 bases from V and 6 bases from J; junction bases left unmatched: 4. DNA of the CDR3: TGCGCCAGCAGCCAAAATCGACAGGGGGCTGAAGCTTTCTTT. Its protein product is CASSQNRQGAEAFF.

The genes are TRBV4-1 and TRBJ2-3; no clear D. This CDR3 has 15 residues. Per the germline V gene, CDR1 is MGHRA and CDR2 is YSYEKL. Trimming cost V 0 bases and J 0 bases, with 7 bases left between them. The CDR3 region is CASSQDPDSTDTQYF. Written as DNA, the CDR3 is TGCGCCAGCAGCCAAGATCCCGACAGCACAGATACGCAGTATTTT.

This clonotype showed up many times. The rearrangement joins TRBV20-1 to TRBJ1-1; D gene uncertain. Trimming left V 1 base short and J 4 bases short, with 10 bases between. Per germline, CDR1 DFQATT and CDR2 SNEGSKA (reference sequence). The CDR3 totals 13 residues. The CDR3 reads CSARVGFGTEAFF. The CDR3 DNA reads as TGCAGTGCTAGAGTGGGTTTTGGCACTGAAGCTTTCTTT.

A remark on this clonotype: A much larger clone differs by one base, so this may be a read error. The chain carries TRBV29-1 and TRBJ1-1; D call uncertain. This CDR3 contains 12 residues. The germline gives CDR1 SQVTM, CDR2 ANQGSEA. V lost 1 base, J lost 5 bases, and 8 bases lay in between. In DNA, the CDR3 is TGCAGCGTTGAAGGTTATGGGACTGAAGCTTTCTTT. Translated, it gives CSVEGYGTEAFF. Full variable domain (rest looked up from reference TRBV29-1 and TRBJ1-1): SAVISQKPSRDICQRGTSLTIQCQVDSQVTMMFWYRQQPGQSLTLIATANQGSEATYESGFVIDKFPISRPNLTFSTLTVSNMSPEDSSIYLCSVEGYGTEAFFGQGTRLTVV.

Note on this clonotype: With a much larger clone just one base away, this may be a read error. J is TRBJ2-2 and V is TRBV7-6, with no clear D. Trimming left V 4 bases short and J 2 bases short, with 14 bases between. Germline-derived CDR1 and CDR2 are SGHVS and FNYEAQ. The CDR3 sequence is 16 residues long. The CDR3 DNA is TGTGCCAGCAGCTCAGCACCGGCCCAAAACACCGGGGAGCTGTTTTTT. As protein: CASSSAPAQNTGELFF.

The rearrangement joins TRBV4-1 to TRBJ2-7; D gene ambiguous. V lost 6 bases, J lost 4 bases, and 19 bases lay in between. The CDR3 has 15 residues. CDR1 MGHRA and CDR2 YSYEKL come from the germline V gene. CDR3 DNA sequence: TGCGCCAGCAGTCTAGACCCTCGCTCTTTATACGAGCAGTACTTC. Translated, it gives CASSLDPRSLYEQYF.

The sample holds a few counts of this clonotype. This chain uses TRBV28 with TRBJ1-1; D not resolved. The V and J ends lost 7 bases and 0 bases respectively, with 15 bases between them. The germline CDR1 and CDR2 sequences are MDHEN and SYDVKM. The CDR3 runs 15 residues. CDR3 residues: CASNSLSRMNTEAFF. The CDR3 nucleotides are TGTGCCAGCAATTCTCTCAGTCGGATGAACACTGAAGCTTTCTTT.

This clonotype was detected many times. The chain joins TRBV7-2 to TRBJ1-4; no firm D call. CDR1 is SGHTA and CDR2 is FQGNSA in the germline V gene. The CDR3 has 16 residues. V lost 2 bases to trimming and J lost 6 bases, with 16 bases between them. CDR3 region: CASSLPIGREDEKLFF. CDR3 sequence (DNA): TGTGCCAGCAGCTTACCCATCGGGAGGGAGGATGAAAAACTGTTTTTT.

The J gene is TRBJ2-1, the V gene TRBV11-2; D unresolved. Trimming left V 1 base short and J 10 bases short, with 8 bases between. The CDR3 length is 12 residues. The germline V gene encodes CDR1 SGHAT and CDR2 FQNNGV. The chain's CDR3 is CASSLAPREQFF. Here the CDR3 DNA reads TGTGCCAGCAGCTTAGCTCCGCGGGAGCAGTTCTTC.

This clonotype occurred many times. The chain has TRBV6-2 or TRBV6-3 and TRBJ1-1, with D unresolved. This CDR3 region has 13 residues. V lost 1 base to trimming and J lost 2 bases, with 5 bases between them. The germline V gene has CDR1 MNHEY and CDR2 SVGEGT. In nucleotides, the CDR3 is TGTGCCAGCAGTTACTACTTAAACACTGAAGCTTTCTTT. This codes for CASSYYLNTEAFF.

This clonotype has more than one count but fewer than ten. The chain is built from TRBV2 and TRBJ1-5; D might be TRBD1 (5 bases). This CDR3 comprises 17 residues. Germline assignment: CDR1 SNHLY and CDR2 FYNNEI. Trimming cost V 1 base and J 0 bases, with 13 bases left between them. CDR3 in amino acids: CASSEVQGTYSNQPQHF. The CDR3 region has the DNA TGTGCCAGCAGTGAAGTTCAGGGAACCTATAGCAATCAGCCCCAGCATTTT.

This chain joins TRBV10-3 and TRBJ2-5; 9 bases are a match to TRBD2. This CDR3 contains 14 residues. CDR1 is ENHRY, CDR2 SYGVKD, per germline. V lost 2 bases to trimming and J lost 2 bases; unmatched junction nucleotides: 0. The CDR3 DNA reads as TGTGCCATCAGTGAGCTAGCGGGACAAGAGACCCAGTACTTC. It translates to CAISELAGQETQYF.

J is TRBJ2-5 and V is TRBV6-5, with D tentatively TRBD1 (5 bases). V lost 0 bases, J lost 4 bases, and 9 bases lay in between. Germline values: CDR1 MNHEY, CDR2 SVGAGI. The CDR3 runs to 14 residues. The CDR3 coding sequence is TGTGCCAGCAGTTACTCCCCGCAGGGAGAGACCCAGTACTTC. Its protein product is CASSYSPQGETQYF.

As concerns this clonotype: Since a far larger clone is one base different, this is likely a read error. The gene calls are TRBV7-9 and TRBJ2-7; D is undetermined. The CDR3 sequence is 13 residues long. The germline CDR1 and CDR2 sequences are SEHNR and FQNEAQ (reference sequence). The CDR3 spells CVSSPSASYEQYF. CDR3 coding DNA: TGTGTCAGCAGCCCCTCGGCCTCCTACGAGCAGTACTTC.

The table lists this clonotype with many counts. The chain employs TRBV13 and TRBJ2-2; tentative D call: TRBD2 (5 bases). This CDR3 has 19 residues. Trimming left V 2 bases short and J 3 bases short, with 22 bases between. The germline V gene has CDR1 PRHDT and CDR2 FYEKMQ (reference sequence). CDR3 in amino acids: CASSLKAAGESYDTGELFF. In DNA form, the CDR3 reads TGTGCCAGCAGCTTAAAGGCAGCCGGGGAGTCTTATGACACCGGGGAGCTGTTTTTT.

This clonotype showed up just a few times. V is TRBV12-5 and J is TRBJ1-1; 7 nucleotides align to TRBD1. CDR1 is LGHNT, CDR2 FRNRAP, per germline. The CDR3 loop spans 17 amino acids. The V and J ends lost 6 bases and 7 bases, in that order; junction bases with no gene match: 20. The CDR3 coding sequence is TGTGCTAGTGGGGTAGGGGGCAGGGGGTCACCCGGAGGTGAAGCTTTCTTT. This encodes CASGVGGRGSPGGEAFF.

A word on this clonotype: A much larger clone lies one base from this, so it may be a read error. This is likely a read error, given that the CDR3 carries no conserved phenylalanine or tryptophan at its end. The chain is built from TRBV2 and TRBJ2-3, with 8 nucleotides matching TRBD1. Looked up from germline, CDR1 is SNHLY and CDR2 is FYNNEI. The CDR3 is made up of 15 amino acids. The V segment lost 2 bases and the J segment 3 bases; nucleotides outside the gene matches: 4. In DNA form, the CDR3 reads TGTGCCAGCAGTGAATCAGGGGGCGGAACAGATACGCAGTATCTT. It is translated as CASSESGGGTDTQYL.

This clonotype appeared a few times. The gene calls are TRBV4-1 and TRBJ2-7; 8 bases line up with TRBD1. The CDR3 has 14 residues. Per the germline V gene, CDR1 is MGHRA and CDR2 is YSYEKL. J was trimmed by 3 bases and V by 3 bases; bases with no gene match: 4. CDR3 amino acids: CASSQAGGLYEQYF. The CDR3 region has the DNA TGCGCCAGCAGCCAGGCAGGGGGCCTCTACGAGCAGTACTTC.

Note on this clonotype: This may be a read error, as it is one base from a much larger clone. This is likely a read error, given that the CDR3 carries no conserved phenylalanine or tryptophan at its end. The V gene is TRBV7-6, the J gene TRBJ2-7; D may be TRBD1 (5 bases). The CDR3 loop spans 15 amino acids. Germline V gene data show CDR1 as SGHVS and CDR2 as FNYEAQ. V was trimmed by 6 bases and J by 3 bases, leaving 18 bases between them. In DNA, the CDR3 is TGTGCCAGCAGTGTTAGCCAGGGCCCCTTCTACGAGCAGTACTCC. Encoded protein: CASSVSQGPFYEQYS.

The chain combines TRBV14 with TRBJ1-1, with D unclear. V was trimmed by 0 bases and J by 7 bases, leaving 15 bases between them. The germline CDR1 and CDR2 sequences are SGHDN and FVKESK. The CDR3 sequence is 15 residues long. This CDR3 is CASSQDKFGEDEAFF. Written as DNA, the CDR3 is TGTGCCAGCAGCCAAGATAAATTTGGGGAGGATGAAGCTTTCTTT.

This clonotype came up many times. This rearrangement joins TRBV15 to TRBJ2-7, with D possibly being TRBD2 (5 bases). Germline CDR1 and CDR2: LNHNV and YYDKDF (reference sequence). The CDR3 has 15 residues. V shed 0 bases and J shed 2 bases, with 11 bases lying between them. The CDR3 spells CATSRDPGSTYEQYF. The CDR3 DNA reads TGTGCCACCAGCAGAGATCCGGGGTCCACCTACGAGCAGTACTTC.

This clonotype was counted many times. The chain couples TRBV7-9 to TRBJ1-1; D ambiguous. This CDR3 comprises 12 residues. V lost 3 bases, J lost 0 bases, and 2 bases lay in between. Germline V gene data show CDR1 as SEHNR and CDR2 as FQNEAQ (reference sequence). CDR3 DNA sequence: TGTGCCAGCAGCTTTATGAACACTGAAGCTTTCTTT. This translates into CASSFMNTEAFF.

V usage is TRBV20-1 and J usage is TRBJ2-7; a possible D gene is TRBD2 (5 bases). This CDR3 comprises 13 residues. The germline V gene encodes CDR1 DFQATT and CDR2 SNEGSKA (reference sequence). Trimming removed 3 bases from V and 2 bases from J, with 11 bases in between. The CDR3 coding sequence is TGCAGTGCTAGCAGGAGGCTAACCTACGAGCAGTACTTC. Translated: CSASRRLTYEQYF.

As regards this clonotype: One junction end disagrees with the germline gene, perhaps due to a read error. V gene TRBV19 combines with J gene TRBJ1-2; D call uncertain. CDR1 and CDR2 from the germline V gene are LNHDA and SQIVND (reference sequence). This CDR3 comprises 15 residues. CDR3 in amino acids: CASSIFSGDNYGHTF. The CDR3 bases are TGTGCCAGTAGTATTTTCTCAGGTGATAACTATGGCCACACCTTC.

The V and J genes are TRBV30 and TRBJ2-2; D unclear. The V end was cut by 2 bases, the J end by 9 bases, with 13 bases between. Germline loops: CDR1 GTSNPN, CDR2 SVGIG (reference sequence). The CDR3 is 13 amino acids. The CDR3 DNA follows: TGTGCCTGGAGTCCCCTGATTTTCCGGGAGCTGTTTTTT. Translation gives CAWSPLIFRELFF.

For this clonotype: This could be a read error, since a much larger clone is one nucleotide away. This chain uses TRBV12-3 or TRBV12-4 with TRBJ1-2; D uncertain. This CDR3 has 13 residues. For the CDR3, the DNA is TGTGCCAGCAGCGAGGGCTTGAGCTATGGCTGCACCTTC. As protein: CASSEGLSYGCTF.

This clonotype was recorded once. It may be a read error: a sequence one base away is much more abundant. The rearrangement links TRBV20-1 to TRBJ2-7; 7 nucleotides agree with TRBD2. The germline gives CDR1 DFQATT, CDR2 SNEGSKA (reference sequence). J gave up 6 bases and V 7 bases, and 12 bases lay outside the gene matches. This CDR3 has 13 amino acids. The CDR3 DNA is TGCAGTGTTAGTGACGGACTAGAAGTCGAGCAGTACTTC. It codes for CSVSDGLEVEQYF.